Listed below are T cell receptor beta chains from one sample, sequenced in a study of cytomegalovirus exposure and HLA in healthy donors. Profiled with immunoSEQ multiplex PCR; TCRdb holds only in-frame clones, not every one. This table holds around 170,000 clones, more than 75% found once. The sequenced sample consisted of PBMCs. These receptor sequences come from a young woman in good health and CMV-seronegative. Both conserved end residues are part of each CDR3. Each record gives: clone size, J gene, D gene, V gene, CDR3 protein, CDR3 DNA. A D gene is named only where the DNA matches it firmly. Clone sizes are given selectively: once, few, many, or a class where the clone is expanded.

clone_size: NA
j_call: TRBJ2-3
d_call: NA
v_call: TRBV6-1
cdr3_aa: CASRETSFADTQYF
cdr3_nt: TGTGCCAGCAGGGAAACTAGTTTCGCAGATACGCAGTATTTT

clone_size: NA
j_call: TRBJ2-2
d_call: NA
v_call: TRBV5-6
cdr3_aa: CASSPTGEAGELFF
cdr3_nt: TGTGCCAGCAGCCCCACAGGGGAGGCCGGGGAGCTGTTTTTT

clone_size: NA
j_call: TRBJ2-1
d_call: TRBD2
v_call: TRBV19
cdr3_aa: CASSPLAGGTRLRQFF
cdr3_nt: TGTGCCAGTAGCCCCTTAGCGGGAGGGACCCGTTTAAGACAGTTCTTC

clone_size: NA
j_call: TRBJ2-7
d_call: TRBD1
v_call: TRBV4-1
cdr3_aa: CASSQAGTGVYEQYF
cdr3_nt: TGCGCCAGCAGCCAAGCCGGGACAGGGGTGTACGAGCAGTACTTC

clone_size: NA
j_call: TRBJ2-7
d_call: NA
v_call: TRBV15
cdr3_aa: CATSRGGLTPYEQYF
cdr3_nt: TGTGCCACCAGCAGAGGTGGACTCACCCCCTACGAGCAGTACTTC

clone_size: once
j_call: TRBJ2-5
d_call: NA
v_call: TRBV7-2
cdr3_aa: CASTSPPRETQYF
cdr3_nt: TGTGCCAGCACCAGCCCCCCCAGGGAGACCCAGTACTTC

clone_size: NA
j_call: TRBJ1-1
d_call: TRBD1
v_call: TRBV5-1
cdr3_aa: CASSLKQGAESTEAFF
cdr3_nt: TGCGCCAGCAGCTTAAAACAGGGGGCGGAGAGCACTGAAGCTTTCTTT

clone_size: NA
j_call: TRBJ1-5
d_call: NA
v_call: TRBV4-2
cdr3_aa: CASSQDLAGSNQPQHF
cdr3_nt: TGTGCCAGCAGCCAAGATTTGGCCGGGAGCAATCAGCCCCAGCATTTT

clone_size: NA
j_call: TRBJ1-2
d_call: NA
v_call: TRBV19
cdr3_aa: CASRSEGVGDNYGYTF
cdr3_nt: TGTGCCAGTAGGTCAGAAGGGGTAGGGGATAACTATGGCTACACCTTC

clone_size: NA
j_call: TRBJ1-3
d_call: TRBD1
v_call: TRBV12-5
cdr3_aa: CASGLVPGRGVGNTIYF
cdr3_nt: TGTGCTAGTGGTTTGGTACCCGGCAGGGGGGTTGGAAACACCATATATTTT

clone_size: few
j_call: TRBJ1-1
d_call: NA
v_call: TRBV5-1
cdr3_aa: CASSFSGATNTEAFF
cdr3_nt: TGCGCCAGCAGCTTTTCAGGGGCCACGAACACTGAAGCTTTCTTT

clone_size: NA
j_call: TRBJ2-1
d_call: TRBD2
v_call: TRBV9
cdr3_aa: CASSVSGIDNEQFF
cdr3_nt: TGTGCCAGCAGCGTTAGCGGGATCGACAATGAGCAGTTCTTC

clone_size: NA
j_call: TRBJ1-1
d_call: NA
v_call: TRBV5-6
cdr3_aa: CASSFGPRTEAFF
cdr3_nt: TGTGCCAGCAGCTTTGGGCCCCGGACTGAAGCTTTCTTT

clone_size: NA
j_call: TRBJ2-5
d_call: NA
v_call: TRBV10-1
cdr3_aa: CASSESSGWGETQYF
cdr3_nt: TGCGCCAGCAGTGAGTCGTCAGGGTGGGGAGAGACCCAGTACTTC

clone_size: NA
j_call: TRBJ1-2
d_call: NA
v_call: TRBV7-9
cdr3_aa: CSSSADSSYGYTF
cdr3_nt: TGTTCCAGCAGCGCGGACAGCTCCTATGGCTACACCTTC

clone_size: NA
j_call: TRBJ2-1
d_call: NA
v_call: TRBV19
cdr3_aa: CASSIAALTSYNEQFF
cdr3_nt: TGTGCCAGTAGTATAGCGGCTTTGACATCCTACAATGAGCAGTTCTTC

clone_size: NA
j_call: TRBJ2-7
d_call: TRBD2
v_call: TRBV2
cdr3_aa: CASMGLNSGREPYEQYF
cdr3_nt: TGTGCCAGCATGGGCCTCAACAGCGGGAGGGAGCCCTACGAGCAGTACTTC

clone_size: NA
j_call: TRBJ1-5
d_call: NA
v_call: TRBV28
cdr3_aa: CASRRQNNQPQHF
cdr3_nt: TGTGCCAGCAGAAGACAGAACAATCAGCCCCAGCATTTT

clone_size: NA
j_call: TRBJ2-7
d_call: NA
v_call: TRBV7-9
cdr3_aa: CASSTLRYEQYF
cdr3_nt: TGTGCCAGCAGCACCCTGAGATACGAGCAGTACTTC

clone_size: NA
j_call: TRBJ1-2
d_call: NA
v_call: TRBV6-1
cdr3_aa: CASSDEVNYGYTF
cdr3_nt: TGTGCCAGCAGTGATGAGGTGAACTATGGCTACACCTTC

clone_size: NA
j_call: TRBJ1-2
d_call: TRBD1
v_call: TRBV27
cdr3_aa: CASSLSQWTGGPGGYTF
cdr3_nt: TGTGCCAGCAGTTTATCACAATGGACAGGGGGCCCAGGTGGCTACACCTTC

clone_size: NA
j_call: TRBJ1-6
d_call: NA
v_call: TRBV19
cdr3_aa: CASSITGFGSPLHF
cdr3_nt: TGTGCCAGTAGTATAACAGGGTTCGGCTCACCCCTCCACTTT

clone_size: few
j_call: TRBJ1-5
d_call: NA
v_call: TRBV6-5
cdr3_aa: CASSYLGGQPQHF
cdr3_nt: TGTGCCAGCAGTTACCTGGGAGGCCAGCCCCAGCATTTT

clone_size: NA
j_call: TRBJ1-1
d_call: NA
v_call: TRBV7-8
cdr3_aa: CASSPRRIINTEAFF
cdr3_nt: TGCGCCAGCAGTCCCCGGCGGATTATTAACACTGAAGCTTTCTTT

clone_size: few
j_call: TRBJ2-7
d_call: NA
v_call: TRBV29-1
cdr3_aa: CSVEWAAEQYF
cdr3_nt: TGCAGCGTTGAGTGGGCCGCCGAGCAGTACTTC

clone_size: NA
j_call: TRBJ1-6
d_call: NA
v_call: TRBV19
cdr3_aa: CASSTSRDNAPLHF
cdr3_nt: TGTGCCAGTAGTACGTCCCGGGACAACGCACCCCTCCACTTT

clone_size: NA
j_call: TRBJ2-2
d_call: NA
v_call: TRBV5-6
cdr3_aa: CASSLVYPQVSTNTGELFF
cdr3_nt: TGTGCCAGCAGCTTGGTTTACCCGCAAGTGAGCACGAACACCGGGGAGCTGTTTTTT

clone_size: NA
j_call: TRBJ1-5
d_call: NA
v_call: TRBV19
cdr3_aa: CASSIQGSNQPQHF
cdr3_nt: TGTGCCAGTAGTATACAGGGTAGCAATCAGCCCCAGCATTTT

clone_size: few
j_call: TRBJ2-1
d_call: NA
v_call: TRBV30
cdr3_aa: CAWSSGRGSYNEQFF
cdr3_nt: TGTGCCTGGAGCTCGGGCAGGGGATCCTACAATGAGCAGTTCTTC

clone_size: few
j_call: TRBJ1-1
d_call: NA
v_call: TRBV27
cdr3_aa: CASSLSGTPNTEAFF
cdr3_nt: TGTGCCAGCAGTTTATCGGGGACACCGAACACTGAAGCTTTCTTT

clone_size: NA
j_call: TRBJ1-2
d_call: NA
v_call: TRBV6-1
cdr3_aa: CASSEAGGPVRYTF
cdr3_nt: TGTGCCAGCAGTGAAGCGGGGGGGCCCGTTCGCTACACCTTC

clone_size: NA
j_call: TRBJ2-2
d_call: TRBD2
v_call: TRBV7-8
cdr3_aa: CASSSGGQREPWTGELFF
cdr3_nt: TGTGCCAGCAGCTCCGGTGGGCAGCGGGAGCCGTGGACCGGGGAGCTGTTTTTT

clone_size: NA
j_call: TRBJ2-7
d_call: TRBD2
v_call: TRBV29-1
cdr3_aa: CSVGGLSGRGPYEQYF
cdr3_nt: TGCAGCGTTGGAGGGCTAAGCGGGAGGGGGCCCTACGAGCAGTACTTC

clone_size: NA
j_call: TRBJ2-1
d_call: NA
v_call: TRBV5-1
cdr3_aa: CASSLGGPLNEQFF
cdr3_nt: TGCGCCAGCAGCTTGGGCGGGCCGTTGAATGAGCAGTTCTTC

clone_size: NA
j_call: TRBJ2-7
d_call: TRBD1
v_call: TRBV30
cdr3_aa: CAWSFLGGTGDYEQYF
cdr3_nt: TGTGCCTGGAGCTTCCTTGGAGGGACAGGGGACTACGAGCAGTACTTC

clone_size: NA
j_call: TRBJ2-1
d_call: NA
v_call: TRBV27
cdr3_aa: CASSLGQGPYNEQFF
cdr3_nt: TGTGCCAGCAGTTTGGGTCAGGGGCCTTACAATGAGCAGTTCTTC

clone_size: NA
j_call: TRBJ1-3
d_call: TRBD1
v_call: TRBV28
cdr3_aa: CASSFFRQGSGNTIYF
cdr3_nt: TGTGCCAGCAGTTTCTTCCGACAGGGGTCTGGAAACACCATATATTTT